The rows below give T cell receptor beta chains drawn from one sample of a study of memory CD8 T cells in hepatitis C reinfection. Method: immunoSEQ multiplex PCR; TCRdb's copy keeps in-frame clones and lacks some. The table has more than 45,000 clones, roughly nine tenths seen once; the top ten hold 0.9% to 1.1%. Sequencing was done on a sample of naive CD8+ T cells sorted from blood. The receptors were gathered from a man younger than 30 with hepatitis C virus infection. Each CDR3 is given without its conserved first and last residue. The size entry is marked missing in some rows and otherwise reads once, few, many or a size class.

v_call	j_call	clone_size	cdr3_aa
TRBV7-9	TRBJ1-4	NA	ASSPGDRGRAEEKLF
TRBV10-2	NA	NA	ASSESQGTPYEQY
TRBV7-7	TRBJ2-5	NA	ASSPRTGREETQY
TRBV7-9	TRBJ2-2	NA	ASSKSRTGTGELF
TRBV4-1	TRBJ1-3	few	ASSPSGTDSGNTIY
TRBV7-9	TRBJ2-5	NA	ASSSRTGEETQY
TRBV14	TRBJ1-1	NA	ASSQTGITEAF
TRBV28	TRBJ2-5	NA	ASSTYRTQY
TRBV19	TRBJ1-5	NA	ASSPYQGYNQPQH
TRBV7-8	TRBJ1-2	NA	ASSLTDRVGYGYT
TRBV9	TRBJ2-1	few	ASSVEGLAGENNEQF
TRBV10-1	TRBJ2-5	NA	ASSDEGGVGQGSSETQY
TRBV7-9	TRBJ2-3	NA	ASSLWSQRDLTDTQY
TRBV29-1	TRBJ2-3	NA	SVELAGGNPPDTQY
TRBV4-1	TRBJ1-6	few	ASSPRDRGRGDSPLH
TRBV11-2	TRBJ1-6	NA	ASSFGGSSYNSPLH
TRBV29-1	TRBJ2-5	NA	SVEAAGRQETQY
TRBV5-1	TRBJ2-2	NA	ASSLELAGTGELF
TRBV4-1	TRBJ2-2	NA	ASSPGLDTGELF
TRBV7-9	TRBJ2-3	NA	ASSLGVLAGNTDTQY
TRBV7-9	TRBJ1-4	NA	ASSLAGQGSNEKLF
TRBV7-9	TRBJ2-3	NA	ASSGWGSGSPDTQY
TRBV10-2	TRBJ2-3	NA	ASSDLTSLDTQY
TRBV6-6	TRBJ2-5	NA	ASSPLSDQETQY
TRBV19	TRBJ2-7	once	ASSPGDRHSYEQY
TRBV6-5	TRBJ2-1	once	ASSYSFSGEQF
TRBV15	TRBJ2-7	NA	ATSEIVAGGAYEQY
TRBV27	TRBJ2-7	NA	ASSPLSSGYEQY
TRBV15	TRBJ2-7	NA	ATSRDRGHEQY
TRBV27	TRBJ2-1	NA	ASSGTSDRGLYNEQF
TRBV25-1	TRBJ2-7	NA	ASSESQGSLANEQY
TRBV5-5	TRBJ2-3	NA	ASSVTGISTDTQY
TRBV19	TRBJ1-5	NA	ASSITGGSNQPQH
TRBV5-8	TRBJ2-3	once	ASSLRGGYADTQY
TRBV29-1	TRBJ2-3	NA	SVEVRGSSTDTQY
TRBV6-5	TRBJ2-3	NA	ASWGTTIDTQY
TRBV15	TRBJ1-4	NA	ATSSLRELNEKLF
TRBV28	TRBJ2-5	NA	ASRGRGMETQY
TRBV28	TRBJ1-2	NA	ASSLRGLYGYT
TRBV28	TRBJ2-2	NA	ASSLGLLNTGELF
TRBV6-6	TRBJ2-7	NA	ASTPDRASSYEQY
TRBV13	TRBJ2-7	NA	ASSRGASGMYEQY
TRBV5-5	TRBJ1-1	few	ASSLYDGESTEAF
TRBV9	TRBJ2-1	NA	ASSVGGGTYNEQF
TRBV4-1	TRBJ1-1	NA	ASSQEEGLWTEAF
TRBV7-9	TRBJ2-6	NA	ASSTSTGTGANVLT
TRBV4-1	TRBJ1-6	NA	ASSPTTGPGNSPLH
TRBV7-9	TRBJ2-1	NA	ASSLGRGYNEQF
TRBV2	TRBJ1-2	NA	ASSAQGAEVPYYGYT
TRBV4-1	TRBJ1-1	NA	ASSQSRANTEAF